This T cell receptor beta chain comes out of a study of cytotoxic CD8 clonotypes in ibrutinib-treated CLL. The germline V gene has CDR1 MNHNY and CDR2 SVGAGI (reference sequence). V was cut by 0 bases and J by 9 bases, with 12 bases left in between. This CDR3 region has 14 residues. Profiled with immunoSEQ multiplex PCR; TCRdb holds only in-frame clones, not every one. The sample includes about 68,000 clones, about nine tenths of them seen just once. The receptor's source is a human donor with chronic lymphocytic leukemia. V usage is TRBV6-6 and J usage is TRBJ2-1; D not certain. The starting material was PBMCs, obtained after 12 months of ibrutinib treatment. In DNA, the CDR3 is TGTGCCAGCAGTTACTCGAGTGGAGAATTTGAGCAGTTCTTC. Residues: CASSYSSGEFEQFF.